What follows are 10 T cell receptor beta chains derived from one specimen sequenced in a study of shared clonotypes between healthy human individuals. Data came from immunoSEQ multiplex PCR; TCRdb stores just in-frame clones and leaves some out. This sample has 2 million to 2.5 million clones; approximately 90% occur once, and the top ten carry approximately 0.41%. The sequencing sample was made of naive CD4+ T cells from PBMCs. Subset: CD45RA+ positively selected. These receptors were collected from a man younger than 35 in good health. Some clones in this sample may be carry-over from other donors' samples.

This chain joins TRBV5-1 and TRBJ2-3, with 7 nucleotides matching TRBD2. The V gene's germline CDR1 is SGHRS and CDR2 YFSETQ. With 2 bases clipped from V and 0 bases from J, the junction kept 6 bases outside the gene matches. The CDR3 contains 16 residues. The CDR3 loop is CASSFRPGLSTDTQYF. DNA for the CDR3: TGCGCCAGCAGCTTCCGACCGGGACTAAGCACAGATACGCAGTATTTT.

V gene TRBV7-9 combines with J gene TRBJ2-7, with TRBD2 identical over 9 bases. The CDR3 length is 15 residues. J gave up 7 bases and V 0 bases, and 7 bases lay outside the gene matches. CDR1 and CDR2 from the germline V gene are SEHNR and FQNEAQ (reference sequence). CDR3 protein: CASSLAAVAGDEQYF. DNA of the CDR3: TGTGCCAGCAGCTTAGCGGCGGTAGCGGGAGATGAGCAGTACTTC.

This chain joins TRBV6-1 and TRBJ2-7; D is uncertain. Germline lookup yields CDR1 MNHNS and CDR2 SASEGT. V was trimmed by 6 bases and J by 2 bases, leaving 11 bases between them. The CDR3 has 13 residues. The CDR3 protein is CASSSSPTYEQYF. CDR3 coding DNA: TGTGCCAGCAGCTCCTCCCCCACCTACGAGCAGTACTTC.

CDR3: CATTSGRALSYNEQFF. The CDR3 nucleotides read TGTGCCACCACCAGCGGGAGGGCCCTGTCCTACAATGAGCAGTTCTTC. This sequence joins TRBV15 and TRBJ2-1; 10 bases fit TRBD2. Germline-derived CDR1 and CDR2 are LNHNV and YYDKDF (reference sequence). CDR3 size: 16 residues. The J segment lost 1 base and the V segment lost 7 bases, leaving 7 bases of the junction unmatched.

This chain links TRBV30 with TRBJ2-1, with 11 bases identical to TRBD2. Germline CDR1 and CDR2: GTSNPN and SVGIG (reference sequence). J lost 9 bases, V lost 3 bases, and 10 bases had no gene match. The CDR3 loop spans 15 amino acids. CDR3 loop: CAWSLLSGRGREQFF. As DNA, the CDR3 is TGTGCCTGGAGCCTACTTAGCGGGAGGGGGCGTGAGCAGTTCTTC.

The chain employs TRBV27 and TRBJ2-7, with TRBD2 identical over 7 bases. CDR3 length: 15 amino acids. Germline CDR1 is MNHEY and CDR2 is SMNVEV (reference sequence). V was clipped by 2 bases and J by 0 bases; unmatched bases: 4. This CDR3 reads CASSLGRTSSYEQYF. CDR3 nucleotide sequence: TGTGCCAGCAGTTTAGGCCGGACTAGCTCCTACGAGCAGTACTTC.

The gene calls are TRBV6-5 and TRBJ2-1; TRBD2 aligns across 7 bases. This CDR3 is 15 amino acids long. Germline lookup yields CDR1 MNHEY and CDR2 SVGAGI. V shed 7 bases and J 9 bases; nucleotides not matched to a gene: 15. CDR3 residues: CASKYPASGRAEQFF. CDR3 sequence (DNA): TGTGCCAGCAAATACCCGGCTAGCGGACGTGCTGAGCAGTTCTTC.

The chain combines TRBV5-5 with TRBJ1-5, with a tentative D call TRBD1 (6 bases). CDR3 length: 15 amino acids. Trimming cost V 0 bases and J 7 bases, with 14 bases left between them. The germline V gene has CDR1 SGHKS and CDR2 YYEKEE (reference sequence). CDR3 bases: TGTGCCAGCAGCTTGGTGGAGGGGGTTATACAGCCCCAGCATTTT. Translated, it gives CASSLVEGVIQPQHF.

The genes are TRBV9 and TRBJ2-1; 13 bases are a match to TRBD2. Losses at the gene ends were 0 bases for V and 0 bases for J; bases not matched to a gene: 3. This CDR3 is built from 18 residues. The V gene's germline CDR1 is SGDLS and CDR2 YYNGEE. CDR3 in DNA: TGTGCCAGCAGCGTAGGGGGACTAGCGGGATTCTCCTACAATGAGCAGTTCTTC. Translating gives CASSVGGLAGFSYNEQFF. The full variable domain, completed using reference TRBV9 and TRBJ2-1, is DSGVTQTPKHLITATGQRVTLRCSPRSGDLSVYWYQQSLDQGLQFLIQYYNGEERAKGNILERFSAQQFPDLHSELNLSSLELGDSALYFCASSVGGLAGFSYNEQFFGPGTRLTVL.

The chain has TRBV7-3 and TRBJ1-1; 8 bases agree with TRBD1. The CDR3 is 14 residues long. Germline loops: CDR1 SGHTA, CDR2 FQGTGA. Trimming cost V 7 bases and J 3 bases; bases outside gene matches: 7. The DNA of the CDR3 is TGTGCCAGCAAATTCAGGGGGCTTGACACTGAAGCTTTCTTT. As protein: CASKFRGLDTEAFF.